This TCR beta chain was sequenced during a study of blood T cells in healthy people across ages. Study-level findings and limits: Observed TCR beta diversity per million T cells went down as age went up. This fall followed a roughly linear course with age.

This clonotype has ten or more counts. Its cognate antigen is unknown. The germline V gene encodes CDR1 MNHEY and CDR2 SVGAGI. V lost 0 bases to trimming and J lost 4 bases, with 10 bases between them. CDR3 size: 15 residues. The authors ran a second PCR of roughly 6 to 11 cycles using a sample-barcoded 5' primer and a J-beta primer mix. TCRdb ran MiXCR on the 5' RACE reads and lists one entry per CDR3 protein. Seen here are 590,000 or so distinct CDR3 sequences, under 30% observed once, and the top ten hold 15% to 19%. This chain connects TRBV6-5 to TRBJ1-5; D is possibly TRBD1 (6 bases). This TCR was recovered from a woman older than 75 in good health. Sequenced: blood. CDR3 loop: CASSYSRGANQPQHF. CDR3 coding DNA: TGTGCCAGCAGTTACTCGAGGGGGGCTAATCAGCCCCAGCATTTT.